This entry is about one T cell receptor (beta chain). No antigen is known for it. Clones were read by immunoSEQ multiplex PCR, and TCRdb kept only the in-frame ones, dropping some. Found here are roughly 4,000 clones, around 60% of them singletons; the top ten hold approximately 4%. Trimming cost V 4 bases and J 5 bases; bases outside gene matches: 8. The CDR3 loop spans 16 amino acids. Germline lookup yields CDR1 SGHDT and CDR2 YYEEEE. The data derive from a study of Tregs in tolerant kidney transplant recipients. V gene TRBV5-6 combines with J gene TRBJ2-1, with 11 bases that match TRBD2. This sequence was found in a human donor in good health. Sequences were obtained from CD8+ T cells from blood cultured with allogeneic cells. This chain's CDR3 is CASSPVSGGAHNEQFF. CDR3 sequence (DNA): TGTGCCAGCAGCCCCGTTAGCGGGGGGGCACACAATGAGCAGTTCTTC.